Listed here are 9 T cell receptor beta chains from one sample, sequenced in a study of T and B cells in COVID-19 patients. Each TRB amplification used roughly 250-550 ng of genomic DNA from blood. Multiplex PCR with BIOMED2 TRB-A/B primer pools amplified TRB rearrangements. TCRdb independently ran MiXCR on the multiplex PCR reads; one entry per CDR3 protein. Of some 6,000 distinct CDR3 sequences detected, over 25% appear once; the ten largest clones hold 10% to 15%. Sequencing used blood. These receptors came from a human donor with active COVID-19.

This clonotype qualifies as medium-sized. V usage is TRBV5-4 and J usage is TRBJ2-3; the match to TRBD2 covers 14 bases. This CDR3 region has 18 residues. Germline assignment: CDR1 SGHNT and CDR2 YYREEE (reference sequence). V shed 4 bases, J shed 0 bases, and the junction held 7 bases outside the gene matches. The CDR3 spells CASSIGTSGGRSTDTQYF. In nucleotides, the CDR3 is TGTGCCAGCAGCATCGGGACTAGCGGGGGCCGGAGCACAGATACGCAGTATTTT.

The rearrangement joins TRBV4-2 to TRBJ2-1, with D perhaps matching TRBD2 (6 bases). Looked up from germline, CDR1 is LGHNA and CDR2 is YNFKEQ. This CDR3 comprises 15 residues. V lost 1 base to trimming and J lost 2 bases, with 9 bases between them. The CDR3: CASSQVEGPYNEQFF. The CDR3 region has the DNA TGTGCCAGCAGCCAAGTGGAGGGGCCCTACAATGAGCAGTTCTTC.

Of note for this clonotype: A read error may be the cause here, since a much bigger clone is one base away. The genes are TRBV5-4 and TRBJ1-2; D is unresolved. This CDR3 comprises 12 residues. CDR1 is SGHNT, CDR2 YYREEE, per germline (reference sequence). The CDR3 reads CTSSAGTYGYTF. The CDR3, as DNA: TGTACCAGCAGCGCGGGAACTTATGGCTACACCTTC.

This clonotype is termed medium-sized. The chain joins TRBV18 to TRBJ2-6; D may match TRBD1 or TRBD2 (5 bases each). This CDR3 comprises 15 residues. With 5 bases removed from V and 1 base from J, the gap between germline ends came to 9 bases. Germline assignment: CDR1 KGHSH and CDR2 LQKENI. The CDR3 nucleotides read TGTGCCAGCTCAGGGGGTACTTCTGGGGCCAACGTCCTGACTTTC. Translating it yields CASSGGTSGANVLTF.

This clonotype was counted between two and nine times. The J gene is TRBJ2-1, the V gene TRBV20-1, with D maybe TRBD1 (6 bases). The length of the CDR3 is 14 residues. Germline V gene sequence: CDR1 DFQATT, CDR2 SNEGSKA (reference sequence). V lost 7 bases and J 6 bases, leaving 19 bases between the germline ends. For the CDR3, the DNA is TGCAGTGTTTCATGGGCAGGGGCGCCCAATGAGCAGTTCTTC. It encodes CSVSWAGAPNEQFF.

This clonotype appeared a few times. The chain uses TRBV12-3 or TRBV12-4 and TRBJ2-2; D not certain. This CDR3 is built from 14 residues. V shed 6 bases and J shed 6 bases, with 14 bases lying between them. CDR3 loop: CASRPPQRSGELFF. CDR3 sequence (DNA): TGTGCCAGCAGACCTCCCCAAAGGTCCGGGGAGCTGTTTTTT.

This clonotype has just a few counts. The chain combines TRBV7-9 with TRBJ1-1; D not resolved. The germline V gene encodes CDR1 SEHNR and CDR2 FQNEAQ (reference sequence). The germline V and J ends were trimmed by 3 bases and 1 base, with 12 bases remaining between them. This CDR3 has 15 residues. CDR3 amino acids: CASSFTGRKNTEAFF. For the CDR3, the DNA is TGTGCCAGCAGCTTCACCGGGAGAAAGAACACTGAAGCTTTCTTT.

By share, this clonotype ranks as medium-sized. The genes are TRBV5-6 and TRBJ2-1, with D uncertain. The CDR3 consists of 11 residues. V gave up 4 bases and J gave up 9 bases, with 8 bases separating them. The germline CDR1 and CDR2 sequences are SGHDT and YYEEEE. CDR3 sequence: CASSLMVEQFF. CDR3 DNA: TGTGCCAGCAGCCTGATGGTTGAGCAGTTCTTC.

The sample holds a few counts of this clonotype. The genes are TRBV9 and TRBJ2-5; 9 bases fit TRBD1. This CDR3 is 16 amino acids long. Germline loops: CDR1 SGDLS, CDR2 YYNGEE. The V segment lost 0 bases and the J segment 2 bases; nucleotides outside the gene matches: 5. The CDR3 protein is CASSVVGQGLQETQYF. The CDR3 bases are TGTGCCAGCAGCGTAGTAGGACAGGGGCTTCAAGAGACCCAGTACTTC.